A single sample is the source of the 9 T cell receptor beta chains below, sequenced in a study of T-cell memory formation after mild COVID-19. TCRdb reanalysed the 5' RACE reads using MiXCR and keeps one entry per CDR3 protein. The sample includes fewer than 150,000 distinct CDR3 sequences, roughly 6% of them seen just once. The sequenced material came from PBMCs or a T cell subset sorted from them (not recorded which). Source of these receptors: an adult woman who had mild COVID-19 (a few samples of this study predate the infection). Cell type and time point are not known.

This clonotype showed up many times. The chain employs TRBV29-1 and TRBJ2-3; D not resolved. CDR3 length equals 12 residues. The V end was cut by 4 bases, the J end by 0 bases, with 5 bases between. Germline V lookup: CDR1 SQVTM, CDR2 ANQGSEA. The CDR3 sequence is CSVARSTDTQYF. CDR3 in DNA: TGCAGCGTTGCCCGAAGCACAGATACGCAGTATTTT.

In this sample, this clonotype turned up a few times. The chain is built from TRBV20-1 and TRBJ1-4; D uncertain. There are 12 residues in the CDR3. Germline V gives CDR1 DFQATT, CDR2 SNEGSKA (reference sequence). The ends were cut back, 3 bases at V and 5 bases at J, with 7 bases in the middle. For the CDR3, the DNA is TGCAGTGCTAGTTCGCCGAATGAAAAACTGTTTTTT. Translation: CSASSPNEKLFF.

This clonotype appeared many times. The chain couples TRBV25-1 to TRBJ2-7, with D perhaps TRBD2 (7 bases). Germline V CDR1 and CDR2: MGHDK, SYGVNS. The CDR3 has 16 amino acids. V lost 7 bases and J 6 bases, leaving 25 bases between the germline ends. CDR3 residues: CASTSDGIRGAGEQYF. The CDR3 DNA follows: TGTGCCAGCACCTCCGACGGAATTCGGGGGGCGGGCGAGCAGTACTTC.

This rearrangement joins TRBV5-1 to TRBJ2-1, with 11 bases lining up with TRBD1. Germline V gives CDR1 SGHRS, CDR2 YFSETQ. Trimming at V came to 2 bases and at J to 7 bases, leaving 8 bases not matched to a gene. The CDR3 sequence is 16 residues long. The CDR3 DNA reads TGCGCCAGCAGCTTCCGGACAGGGGGCAACGGGAATGAGCAGTTCTTC. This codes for CASSFRTGGNGNEQFF.

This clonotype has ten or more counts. CDR3 protein: CASTKGPDNEQFF. CDR3 DNA sequence: TGTGCCAGCACTAAGGGGCCGGACAATGAGCAGTTCTTC. The chain has TRBV6-1 and TRBJ2-1, with D perhaps matching TRBD1 (5 bases). Trimming removed 7 bases at V and 5 bases at J, with 12 bases between. The CDR3 is made up of 13 amino acids. Germline CDR1 is MNHNS and CDR2 is SASEGT.

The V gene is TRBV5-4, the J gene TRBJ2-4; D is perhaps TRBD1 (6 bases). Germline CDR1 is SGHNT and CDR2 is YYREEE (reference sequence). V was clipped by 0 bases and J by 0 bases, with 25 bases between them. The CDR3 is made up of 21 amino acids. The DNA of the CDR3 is TGTGCCAGCAGCTTGGCTGTTTCAGACAGGCCCCCTTTCCTAGCCAAAAACATTCAGTACTTC. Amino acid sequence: CASSLAVSDRPPFLAKNIQYF.

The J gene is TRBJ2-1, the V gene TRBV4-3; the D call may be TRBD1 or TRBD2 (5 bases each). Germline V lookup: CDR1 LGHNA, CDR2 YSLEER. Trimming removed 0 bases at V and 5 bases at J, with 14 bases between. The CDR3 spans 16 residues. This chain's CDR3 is CASSQESWGRNNEQFF. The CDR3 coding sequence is TGCGCCAGCAGCCAAGAGAGTTGGGGACGGAACAATGAGCAGTTCTTC.

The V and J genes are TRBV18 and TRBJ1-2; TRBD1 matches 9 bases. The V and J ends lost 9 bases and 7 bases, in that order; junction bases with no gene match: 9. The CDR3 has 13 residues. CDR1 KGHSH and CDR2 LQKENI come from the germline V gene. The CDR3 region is CASAGTGSFGYTF. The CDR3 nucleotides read TGTGCCAGTGCCGGGACAGGGTCTTTTGGCTACACCTTC.

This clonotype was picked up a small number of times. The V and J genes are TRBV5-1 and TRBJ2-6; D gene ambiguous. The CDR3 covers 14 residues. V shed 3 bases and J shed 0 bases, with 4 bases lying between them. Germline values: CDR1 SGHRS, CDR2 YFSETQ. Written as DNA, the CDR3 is TGCGCCAGCAGCTGGGGCTCTGGGGCCAACGTCCTGACTTTC. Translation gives CASSWGSGANVLTF.